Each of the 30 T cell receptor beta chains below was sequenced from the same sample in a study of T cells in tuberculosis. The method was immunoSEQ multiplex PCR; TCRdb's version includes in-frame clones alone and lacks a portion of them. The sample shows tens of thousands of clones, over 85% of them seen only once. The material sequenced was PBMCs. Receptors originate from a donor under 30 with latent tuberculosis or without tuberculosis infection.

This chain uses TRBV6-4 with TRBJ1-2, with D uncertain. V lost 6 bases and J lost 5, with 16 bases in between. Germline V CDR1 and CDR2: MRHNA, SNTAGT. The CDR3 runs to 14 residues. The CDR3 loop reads CASRKDPGGYGYTF. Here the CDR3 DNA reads TGTGCCAGCAGAAAAGACCCAGGTGGTTATGGCTACACCTTC.

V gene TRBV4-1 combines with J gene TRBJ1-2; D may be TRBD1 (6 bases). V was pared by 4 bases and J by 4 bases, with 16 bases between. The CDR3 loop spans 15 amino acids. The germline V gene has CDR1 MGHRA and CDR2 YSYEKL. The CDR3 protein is CASSPGVVPLYGYTF. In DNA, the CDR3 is TGCGCCAGCAGCCCAGGGGTAGTACCCCTCTATGGCTACACCTTC.

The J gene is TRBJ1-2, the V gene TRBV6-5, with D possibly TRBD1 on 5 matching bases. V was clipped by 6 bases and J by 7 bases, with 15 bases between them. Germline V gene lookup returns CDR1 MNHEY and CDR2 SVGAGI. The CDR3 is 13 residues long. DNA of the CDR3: TGTGCCAGCAGGCTCACAGGTCGCGTTGGCTACACCTTC. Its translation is CASRLTGRVGYTF.

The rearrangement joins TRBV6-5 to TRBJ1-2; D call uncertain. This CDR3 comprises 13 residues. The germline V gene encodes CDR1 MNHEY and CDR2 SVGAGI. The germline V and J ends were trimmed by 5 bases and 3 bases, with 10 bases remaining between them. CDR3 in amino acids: CASSLHRDYGYTF. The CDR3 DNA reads TGTGCCAGCAGTCTACACCGGGACTATGGCTACACCTTC.

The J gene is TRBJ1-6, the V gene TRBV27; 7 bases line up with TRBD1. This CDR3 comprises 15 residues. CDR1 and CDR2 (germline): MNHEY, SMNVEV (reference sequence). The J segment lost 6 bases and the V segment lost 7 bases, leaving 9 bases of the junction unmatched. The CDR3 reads CASTPGTAGNSPLHF. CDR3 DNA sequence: TGTGCCAGCACCCCCGGGACAGCGGGTAATTCACCCCTCCACTTT.

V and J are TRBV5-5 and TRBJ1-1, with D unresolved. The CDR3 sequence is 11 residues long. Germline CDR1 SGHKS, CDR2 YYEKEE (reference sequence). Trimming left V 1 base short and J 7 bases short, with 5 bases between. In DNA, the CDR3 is TGTGCCAGCAGCTTGTTCGGTGAAGCTTTCTTT. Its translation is CASSLFGEAFF.

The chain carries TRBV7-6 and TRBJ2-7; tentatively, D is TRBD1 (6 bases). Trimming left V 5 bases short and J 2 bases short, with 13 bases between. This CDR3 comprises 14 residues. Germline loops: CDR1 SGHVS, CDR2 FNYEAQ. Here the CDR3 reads CASSIGQSTYEQYF. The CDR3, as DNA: TGTGCCAGCAGCATAGGACAGTCCACCTACGAGCAGTACTTC.

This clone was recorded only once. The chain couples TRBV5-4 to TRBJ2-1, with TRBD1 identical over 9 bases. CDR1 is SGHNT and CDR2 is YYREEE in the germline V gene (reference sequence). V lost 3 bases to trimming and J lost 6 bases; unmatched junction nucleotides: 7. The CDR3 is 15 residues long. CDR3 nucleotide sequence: TGTGCCAGCAGCTCCGGGACAGGGACCCCCAATGAGCAGTTCTTC. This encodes CASSSGTGTPNEQFF. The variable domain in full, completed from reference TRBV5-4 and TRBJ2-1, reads ETGVTQSPTHLIKTRGQQVTLRCSSQSGHNTVSWYQQALGQGPQFIFQYYREEENGRGNFPPRFSGLQFPNYSSELNVNALELDDSALYLCASSSGTGTPNEQFFGPGTRLTVL.

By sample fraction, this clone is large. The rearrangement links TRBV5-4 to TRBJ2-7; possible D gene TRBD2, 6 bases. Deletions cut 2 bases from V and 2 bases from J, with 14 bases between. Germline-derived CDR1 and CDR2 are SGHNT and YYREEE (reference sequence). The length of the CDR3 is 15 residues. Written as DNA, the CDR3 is TGTGCCAGCAGCTTAACGGGGACGGGAGCCTACGAGCAGTACTTC. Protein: CASSLTGTGAYEQYF.

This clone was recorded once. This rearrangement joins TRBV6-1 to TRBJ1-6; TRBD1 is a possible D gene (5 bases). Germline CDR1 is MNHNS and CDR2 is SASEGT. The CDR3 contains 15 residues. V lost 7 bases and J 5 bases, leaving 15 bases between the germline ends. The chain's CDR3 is CASTRRQSDNSPLHF. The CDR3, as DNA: TGTGCCAGCACGCGGCGACAGTCAGATAATTCACCCCTCCACTTT.

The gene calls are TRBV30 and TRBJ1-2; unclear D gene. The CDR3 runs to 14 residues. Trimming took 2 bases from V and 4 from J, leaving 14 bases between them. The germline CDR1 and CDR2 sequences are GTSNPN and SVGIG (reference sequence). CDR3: CAWSLASGFYGYTF. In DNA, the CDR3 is TGTGCCTGGAGTCTGGCATCGGGGTTCTATGGCTACACCTTC.

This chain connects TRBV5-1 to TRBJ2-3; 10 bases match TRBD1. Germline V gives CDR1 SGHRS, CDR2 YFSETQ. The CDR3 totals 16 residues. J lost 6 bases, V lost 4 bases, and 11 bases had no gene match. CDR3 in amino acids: CASSRTGGQGDDTQYF. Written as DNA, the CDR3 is TGCGCCAGCAGCAGGACAGGGGGACAGGGAGACGATACGCAGTATTTT.

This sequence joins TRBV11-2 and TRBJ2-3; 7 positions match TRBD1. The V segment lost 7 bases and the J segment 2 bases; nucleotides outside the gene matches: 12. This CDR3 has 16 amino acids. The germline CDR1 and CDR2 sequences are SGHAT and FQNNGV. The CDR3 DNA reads TGTGCCAGCACCCTCGACAGGGAGACCCTCACAGATACGCAGTATTTT. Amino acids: CASTLDRETLTDTQYF.

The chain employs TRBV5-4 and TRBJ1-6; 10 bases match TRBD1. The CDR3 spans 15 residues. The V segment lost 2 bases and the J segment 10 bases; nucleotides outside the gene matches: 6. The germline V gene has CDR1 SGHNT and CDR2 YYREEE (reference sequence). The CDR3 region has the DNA TGTGCCAGCAGCTTAAGGACAGGGGGTGGATCACCCCTCCACTTT. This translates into CASSLRTGGGSPLHF. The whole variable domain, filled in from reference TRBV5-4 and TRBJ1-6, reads ETGVTQSPTHLIKTRGQQVTLRCSSQSGHNTVSWYQQALGQGPQFIFQYYREEENGRGNFPPRFSGLQFPNYSSELNVNALELDDSALYLCASSLRTGGGSPLHFGNGTRLTVT.

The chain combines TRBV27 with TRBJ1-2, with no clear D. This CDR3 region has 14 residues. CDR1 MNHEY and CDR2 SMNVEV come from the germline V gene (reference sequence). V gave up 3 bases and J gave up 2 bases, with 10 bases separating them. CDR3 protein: CASSFSGWNYGYTF. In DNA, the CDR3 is TGTGCCAGCAGTTTCTCTGGCTGGAACTATGGCTACACCTTC.

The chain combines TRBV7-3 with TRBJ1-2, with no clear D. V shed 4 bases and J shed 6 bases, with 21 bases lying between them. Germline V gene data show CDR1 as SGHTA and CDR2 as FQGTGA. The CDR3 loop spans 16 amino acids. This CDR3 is CASSSDGRGGSNGYTF. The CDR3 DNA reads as TGTGCCAGCAGCTCGGACGGTCGGGGTGGTTCGAATGGCTACACCTTC.

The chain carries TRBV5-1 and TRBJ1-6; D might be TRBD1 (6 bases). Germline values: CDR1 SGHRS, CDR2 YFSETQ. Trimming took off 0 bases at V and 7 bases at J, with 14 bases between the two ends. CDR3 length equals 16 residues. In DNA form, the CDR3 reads TGCGCCAGCAGCTTGGAATTTCGGACAGAAAATTCACCCCTCCACTTT. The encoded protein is CASSLEFRTENSPLHF.

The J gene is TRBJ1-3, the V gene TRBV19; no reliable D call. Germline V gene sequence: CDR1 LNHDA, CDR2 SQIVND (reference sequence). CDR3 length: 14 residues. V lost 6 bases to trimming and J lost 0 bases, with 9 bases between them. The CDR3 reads CASRGTISGNTIYF. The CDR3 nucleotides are TGTGCCAGTAGAGGAACTATCTCTGGAAACACCATATATTTT.

CDR3 DNA: TGTGCCAGCAGTTTGAGGGTTAGCAATCAGCCCCAGCATTTT. Protein product: CASSLRVSNQPQHF. This chain uses TRBV6-5 with TRBJ1-5; D call uncertain. V was trimmed by 4 bases and J by 0 bases, leaving 7 bases between them. CDR1 and CDR2 (germline): MNHEY, SVGAGI. The CDR3 spans 14 residues.

For the CDR3, the DNA is TGTGCCAGCAGCTTGCGTTATATAGGACAGGGGAGCTCCTACGAGCAGTACTTC. Protein: CASSLRYIGQGSSYEQYF. The chain is built from TRBV5-5 and TRBJ2-7, with 9 bases matching TRBD1. Unmatched junction bases numbered 11, after V lost 1 base and J lost 0 bases. CDR3 length: 18 amino acids. Germline V gives CDR1 SGHKS, CDR2 YYEKEE (reference sequence).

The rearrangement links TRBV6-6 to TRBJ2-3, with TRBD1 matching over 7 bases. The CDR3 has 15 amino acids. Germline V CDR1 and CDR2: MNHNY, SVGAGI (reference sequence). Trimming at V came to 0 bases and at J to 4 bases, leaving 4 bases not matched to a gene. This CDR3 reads CASSYSPTGPDTQYF. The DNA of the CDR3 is TGTGCCAGCAGTTACTCCCCGACAGGGCCAGATACGCAGTATTTT.

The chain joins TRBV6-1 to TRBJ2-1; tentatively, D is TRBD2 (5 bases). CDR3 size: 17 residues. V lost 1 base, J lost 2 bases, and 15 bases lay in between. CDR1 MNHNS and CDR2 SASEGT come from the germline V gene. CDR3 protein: CASSEGSILRAYNEQFF. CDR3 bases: TGTGCCAGCAGTGAAGGGTCTATTTTGAGGGCCTACAATGAGCAGTTCTTC.

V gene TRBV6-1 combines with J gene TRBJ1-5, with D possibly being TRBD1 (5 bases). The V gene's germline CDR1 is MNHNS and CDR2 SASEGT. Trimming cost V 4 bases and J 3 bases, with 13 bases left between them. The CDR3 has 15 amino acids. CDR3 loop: CASSGPDSINQPQHF. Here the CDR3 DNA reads TGTGCCAGCAGTGGCCCAGACAGTATCAATCAGCCCCAGCATTTT.

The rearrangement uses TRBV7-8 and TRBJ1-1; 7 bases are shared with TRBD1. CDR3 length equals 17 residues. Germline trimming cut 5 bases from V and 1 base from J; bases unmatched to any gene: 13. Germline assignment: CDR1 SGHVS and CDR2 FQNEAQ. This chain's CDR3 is CASSQTGHGGWNTEAFF. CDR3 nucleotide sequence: TGTGCCAGCAGCCAGACAGGGCACGGGGGTTGGAACACTGAAGCTTTCTTT. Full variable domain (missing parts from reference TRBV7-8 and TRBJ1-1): GAGVSQSPRYKVAKRGQDVALRCDPISGHVSLFWYQQALGQGPEFLTYFQNEAQLDKSGLPSDRFFAERPEGSVSTLKIQRTQQEDSAVYLCASSQTGHGGWNTEAFFGQGTRLTVV.

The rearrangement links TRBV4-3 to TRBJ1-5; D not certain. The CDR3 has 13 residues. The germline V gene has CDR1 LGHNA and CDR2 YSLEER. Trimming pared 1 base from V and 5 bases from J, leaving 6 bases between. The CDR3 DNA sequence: TGCGCCAGCAGCCAAGCCCGGGATCAGCCCCAGCATTTT. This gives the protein CASSQARDQPQHF.

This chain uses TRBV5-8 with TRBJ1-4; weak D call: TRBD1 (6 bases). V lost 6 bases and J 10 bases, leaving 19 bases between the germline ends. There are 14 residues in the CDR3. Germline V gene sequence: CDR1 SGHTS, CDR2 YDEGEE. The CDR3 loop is CASILPLGGRKLFF. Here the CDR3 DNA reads TGTGCCAGCATCTTACCCCTCGGGGGGCGAAAACTGTTTTTT.

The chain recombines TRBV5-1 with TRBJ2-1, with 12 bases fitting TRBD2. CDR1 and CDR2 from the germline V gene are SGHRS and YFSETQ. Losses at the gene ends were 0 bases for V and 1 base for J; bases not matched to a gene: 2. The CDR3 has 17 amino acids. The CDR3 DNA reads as TGCGCCAGCAGCTTGGCTGGGACTAGCGGGTCCTACAATGAGCAGTTCTTC. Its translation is CASSLAGTSGSYNEQFF.

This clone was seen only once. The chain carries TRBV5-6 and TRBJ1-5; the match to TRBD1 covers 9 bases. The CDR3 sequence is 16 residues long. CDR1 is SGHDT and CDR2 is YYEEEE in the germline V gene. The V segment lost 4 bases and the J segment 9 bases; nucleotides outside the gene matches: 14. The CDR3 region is CASSVYEQGASWPQHF. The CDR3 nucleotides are TGTGCCAGCAGCGTCTATGAACAGGGGGCTTCTTGGCCCCAGCATTTT.

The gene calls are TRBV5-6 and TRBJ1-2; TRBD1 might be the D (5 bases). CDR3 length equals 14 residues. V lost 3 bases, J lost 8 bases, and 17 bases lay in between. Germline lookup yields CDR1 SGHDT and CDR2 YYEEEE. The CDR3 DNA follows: TGTGCCAGCAGCTATACAGGCTCGTCCTACGGCTACACCTTC. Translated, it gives CASSYTGSSYGYTF.

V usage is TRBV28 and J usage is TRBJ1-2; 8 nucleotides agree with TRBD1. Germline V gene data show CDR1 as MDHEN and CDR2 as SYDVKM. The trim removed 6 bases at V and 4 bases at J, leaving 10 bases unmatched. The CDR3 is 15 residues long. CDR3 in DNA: TGTGCCAGCAGCCCTGGACAGGGACGTACCTATGGCTACACCTTC. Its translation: CASSPGQGRTYGYTF.